The TCR beta chain described here comes from a study of blood T cell repertoires in COVID-19. There are 15 residues in the CDR3. V lost 4 bases and J lost 2; bases outside the gene matches: 4. Germline V gives CDR1 SGHDT, CDR2 YYEEEE. Methods used by the authors: Cell counts per sample came from amplifying reference gene primers. Libraries were prepared by immunoSEQ multiplex PCR; TCRdb keeps only in-frame clonotypes and omits some of them. V, J and clone size are those of that table, while D and trimming were read from the DNA. The data contain 300,000 or so clones, 80% to 95% of them singletons. Sequences were obtained from peripheral blood. The receptor was isolated from a woman in her 30s with COVID-19, enrolled during active disease. V and J are TRBV5-6 and TRBJ2-1; 9 nucleotides align to TRBD2. CDR3 DNA sequence: TGTGCCAGCAGCGATGGGACTAGCACCTACAATGAGCAGTTCTTC. Translated, it gives CASSDGTSTYNEQFF. The full variable domain, completed using reference TRBV5-6 and TRBJ2-1, is DAGVTQSPTHLIKTRGQQVTLRCSPKSGHDTVSWYQQALGQGPQFIFQYYEEEERQRGNFPDRFSGHQFPNYSSELNVNALLLGDSALYLCASSDGTSTYNEQFFGPGTRLTVL.